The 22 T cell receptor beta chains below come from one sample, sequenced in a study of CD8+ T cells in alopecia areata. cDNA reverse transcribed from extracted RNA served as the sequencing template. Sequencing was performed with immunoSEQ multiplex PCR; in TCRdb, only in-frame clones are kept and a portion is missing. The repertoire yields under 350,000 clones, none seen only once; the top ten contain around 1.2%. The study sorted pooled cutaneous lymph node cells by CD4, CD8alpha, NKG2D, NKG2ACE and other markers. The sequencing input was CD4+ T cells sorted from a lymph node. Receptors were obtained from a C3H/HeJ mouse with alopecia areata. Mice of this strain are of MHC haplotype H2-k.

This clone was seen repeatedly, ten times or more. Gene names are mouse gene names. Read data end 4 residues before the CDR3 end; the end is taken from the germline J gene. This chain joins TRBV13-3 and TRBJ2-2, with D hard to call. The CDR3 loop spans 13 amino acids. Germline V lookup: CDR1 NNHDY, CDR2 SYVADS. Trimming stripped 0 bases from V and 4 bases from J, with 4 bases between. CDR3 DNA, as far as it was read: TGTGCCAGCAGTGATGATCTCACCGGG. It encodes CASSDDLTG. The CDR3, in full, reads CASSDDLTGQLYF.

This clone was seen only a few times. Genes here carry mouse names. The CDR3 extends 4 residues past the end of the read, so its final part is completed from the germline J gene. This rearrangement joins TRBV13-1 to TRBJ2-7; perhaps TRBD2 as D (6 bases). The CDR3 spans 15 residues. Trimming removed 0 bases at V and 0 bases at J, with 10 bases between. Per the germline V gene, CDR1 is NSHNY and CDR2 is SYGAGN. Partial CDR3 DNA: TGTGCCAGCAGTGATGCTCTGGGGTACTCCTAT. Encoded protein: CASSDALGYSY. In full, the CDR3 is CASSDALGYSYEQYF.

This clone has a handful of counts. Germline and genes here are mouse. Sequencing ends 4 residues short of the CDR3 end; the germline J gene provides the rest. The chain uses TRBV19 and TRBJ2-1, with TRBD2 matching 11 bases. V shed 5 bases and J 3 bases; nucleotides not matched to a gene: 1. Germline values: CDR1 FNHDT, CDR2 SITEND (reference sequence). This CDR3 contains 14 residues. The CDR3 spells CASRGLGAYAEQFF. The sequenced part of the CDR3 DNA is TGTGCCAGCAGGGGACTGGGGGCCTATGCT.

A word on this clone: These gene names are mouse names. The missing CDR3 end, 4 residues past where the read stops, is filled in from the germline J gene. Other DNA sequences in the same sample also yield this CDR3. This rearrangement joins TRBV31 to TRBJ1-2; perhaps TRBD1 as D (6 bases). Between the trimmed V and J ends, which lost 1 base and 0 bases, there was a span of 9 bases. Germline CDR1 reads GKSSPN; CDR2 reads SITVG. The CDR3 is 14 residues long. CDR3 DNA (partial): TGTGCCTGGAGTCCCCGGACAGCAAACTCC. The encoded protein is CAWSPRTANS. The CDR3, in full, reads CAWSPRTANSDYTF.

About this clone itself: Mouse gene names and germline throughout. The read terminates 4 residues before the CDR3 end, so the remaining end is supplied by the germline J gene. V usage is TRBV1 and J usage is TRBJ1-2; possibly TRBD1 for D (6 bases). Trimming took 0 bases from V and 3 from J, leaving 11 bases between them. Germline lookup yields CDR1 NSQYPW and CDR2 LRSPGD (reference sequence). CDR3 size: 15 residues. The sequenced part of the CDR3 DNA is TGCACCTGCAGTGCAGATCAGGGGTTGCACTCC. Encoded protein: CTCSADQGLHS. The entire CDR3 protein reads CTCSADQGLHSDYTF.

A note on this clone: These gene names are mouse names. The CDR3: CASSQDGGIQDTQYF. The covered CDR3 bases are TGTGCCAGCAGCCAAGATGGGGGGATCCAAGAC. The chain uses TRBV5 and TRBJ2-5; 7 bases line up with TRBD2. The sequence runs out 4 residues before the end of the CDR3; the remainder is reconstructed from the germline J gene. J lost 2 bases, V lost 0 bases, and 2 bases had no gene match. CDR3 length: 15 residues. Per germline, CDR1 LGHNA and CDR2 YNLKQL (reference sequence).

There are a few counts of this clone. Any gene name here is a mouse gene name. The CDR3 DNA, read in part, is TGTGCCAGCAGTATGGACAGGGAAGAC. Protein: CASSMDRED. The whole CDR3 sequence reads CASSMDREDTQYF. The V call is TRBV13-1, the J call TRBJ2-5; 8 bases line up with TRBD1. The read finishes 4 residues shy of the CDR3 end, and the germline J gene is used to complete it. CDR1 NSHNY and CDR2 SYGAGN come from the germline V gene. There are 13 residues in the CDR3.

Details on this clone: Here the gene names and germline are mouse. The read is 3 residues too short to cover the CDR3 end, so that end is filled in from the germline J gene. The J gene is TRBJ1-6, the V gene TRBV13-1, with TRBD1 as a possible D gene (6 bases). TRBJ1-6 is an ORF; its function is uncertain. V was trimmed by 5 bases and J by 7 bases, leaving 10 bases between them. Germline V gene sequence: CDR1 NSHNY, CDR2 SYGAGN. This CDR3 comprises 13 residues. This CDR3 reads CASRGGQNSPLYF. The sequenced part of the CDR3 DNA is TGTGCCAGCAGGGGAGGACAGAATTCGCCC.

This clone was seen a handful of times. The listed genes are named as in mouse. CDR3 protein: CASGEKGRAETLYF. The DNA read from the CDR3 is TGTGCCAGCGGTGAGAAGGGGAGGGCAGAA. The chain is built from TRBV13-2 and TRBJ2-3; tentative D call: TRBD1 (5 bases). Read data end 4 residues before the CDR3 end; the end is taken from the germline J gene. Germline lookup yields CDR1 NNHNN and CDR2 SYGAGS (reference sequence). This CDR3 comprises 14 residues. The V gene lost 2 bases and the J gene lost 3 bases, with 10 bases spanning the gap.

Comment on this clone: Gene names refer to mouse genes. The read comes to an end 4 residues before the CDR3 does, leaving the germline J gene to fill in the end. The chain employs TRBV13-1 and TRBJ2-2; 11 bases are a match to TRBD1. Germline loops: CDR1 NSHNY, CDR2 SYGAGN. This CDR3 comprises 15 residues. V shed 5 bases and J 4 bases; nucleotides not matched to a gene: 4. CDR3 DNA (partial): TGTGCCAGCAGCGGGACAGGGGGTGCCACCGGG. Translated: CASSGTGGATG. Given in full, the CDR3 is CASSGTGGATGQLYF.

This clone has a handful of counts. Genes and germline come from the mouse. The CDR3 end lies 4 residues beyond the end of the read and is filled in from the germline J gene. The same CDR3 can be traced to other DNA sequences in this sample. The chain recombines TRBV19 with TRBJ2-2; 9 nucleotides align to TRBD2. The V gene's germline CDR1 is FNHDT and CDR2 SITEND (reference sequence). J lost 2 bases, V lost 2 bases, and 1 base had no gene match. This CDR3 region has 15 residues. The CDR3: CASSILGGNTGQLYF. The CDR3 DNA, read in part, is TGTGCCAGCAGTATTCTGGGGGGGAACACCGGG.

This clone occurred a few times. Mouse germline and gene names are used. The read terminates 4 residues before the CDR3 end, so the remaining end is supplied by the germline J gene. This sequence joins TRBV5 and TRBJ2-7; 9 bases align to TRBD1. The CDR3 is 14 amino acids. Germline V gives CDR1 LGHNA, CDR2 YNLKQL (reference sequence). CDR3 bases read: TGTGCCAGCAGCCCACAGGGGGCAGGAGAT. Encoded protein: CASSPQGAGD. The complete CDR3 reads CASSPQGAGDEQYF.

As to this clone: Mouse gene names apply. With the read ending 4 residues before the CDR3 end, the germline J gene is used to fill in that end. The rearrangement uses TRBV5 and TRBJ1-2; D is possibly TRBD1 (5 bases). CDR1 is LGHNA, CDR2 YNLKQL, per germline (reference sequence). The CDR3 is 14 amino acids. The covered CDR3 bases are TGTGCCAGCAGCCAAGACGCAGGGAGGGCC. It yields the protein CASSQDAGRA. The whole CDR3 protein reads CASSQDAGRADYTF.

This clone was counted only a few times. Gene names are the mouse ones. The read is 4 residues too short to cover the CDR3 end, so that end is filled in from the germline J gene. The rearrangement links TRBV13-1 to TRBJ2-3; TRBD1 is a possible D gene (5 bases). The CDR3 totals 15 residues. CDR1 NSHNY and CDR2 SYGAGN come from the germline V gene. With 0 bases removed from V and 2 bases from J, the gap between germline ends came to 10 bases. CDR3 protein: CASSDVAGPAETLYF. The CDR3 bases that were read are TGTGCCAGCAGTGATGTGGCAGGGCCTGCAGAA.

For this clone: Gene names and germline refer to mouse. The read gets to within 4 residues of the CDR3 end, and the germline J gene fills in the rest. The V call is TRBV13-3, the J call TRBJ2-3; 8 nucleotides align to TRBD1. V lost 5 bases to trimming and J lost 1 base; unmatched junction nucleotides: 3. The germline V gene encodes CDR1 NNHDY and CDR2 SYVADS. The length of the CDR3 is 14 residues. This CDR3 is CASRQGAGAETLYF. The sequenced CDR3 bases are TGTGCCAGCAGGCAGGGGGCTGGTGCAGAA.

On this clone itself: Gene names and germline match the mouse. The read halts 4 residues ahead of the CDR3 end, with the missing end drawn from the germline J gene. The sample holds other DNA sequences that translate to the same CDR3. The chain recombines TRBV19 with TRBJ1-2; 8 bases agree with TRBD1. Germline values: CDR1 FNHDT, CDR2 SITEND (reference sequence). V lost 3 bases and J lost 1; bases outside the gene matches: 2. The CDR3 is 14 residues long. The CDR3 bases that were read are TGTGCCAGCAGTACAGGGGGCCTAAACTCC. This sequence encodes CASSTGGLNS. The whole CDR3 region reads CASSTGGLNSDYTF.

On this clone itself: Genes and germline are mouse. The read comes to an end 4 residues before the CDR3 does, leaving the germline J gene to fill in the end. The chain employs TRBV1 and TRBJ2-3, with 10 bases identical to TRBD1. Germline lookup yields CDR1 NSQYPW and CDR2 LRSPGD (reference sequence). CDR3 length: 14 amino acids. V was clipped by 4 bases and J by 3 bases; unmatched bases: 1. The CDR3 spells CTCSGGQGAETLYF. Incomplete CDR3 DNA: TGCACCTGCAGTGGGGGACAGGGGGCAGAA.

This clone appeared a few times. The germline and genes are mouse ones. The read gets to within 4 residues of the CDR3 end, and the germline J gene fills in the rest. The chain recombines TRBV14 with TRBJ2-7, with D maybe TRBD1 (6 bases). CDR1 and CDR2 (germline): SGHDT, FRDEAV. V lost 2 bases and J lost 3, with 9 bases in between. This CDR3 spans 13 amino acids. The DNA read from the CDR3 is TGTGCCAGCAGTTTTACAGGGAGCTAT. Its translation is CASSFTGSY. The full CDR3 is CASSFTGSYEQYF.

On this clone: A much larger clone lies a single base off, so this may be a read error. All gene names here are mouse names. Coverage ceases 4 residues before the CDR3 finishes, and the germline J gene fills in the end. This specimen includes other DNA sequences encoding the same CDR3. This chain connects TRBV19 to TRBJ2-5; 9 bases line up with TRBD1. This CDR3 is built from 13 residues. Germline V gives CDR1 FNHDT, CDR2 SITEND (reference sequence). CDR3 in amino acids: CASSGTGRDTQYF. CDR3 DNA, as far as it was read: TGTGCCAGCAGCGGGACAGGGAGGGAC.

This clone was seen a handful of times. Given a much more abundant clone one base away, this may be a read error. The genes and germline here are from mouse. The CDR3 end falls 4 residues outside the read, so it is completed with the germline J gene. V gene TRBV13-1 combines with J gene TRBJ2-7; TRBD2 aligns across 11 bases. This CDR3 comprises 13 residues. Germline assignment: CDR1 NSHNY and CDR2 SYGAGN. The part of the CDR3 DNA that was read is TGTGCCAGCAGTGAGGACTGGGGGGAT. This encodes CASSEDWGD. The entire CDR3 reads CASSEDWGDEQYF.

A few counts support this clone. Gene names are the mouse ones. The CDR3 loop is CASSLPTGGAEQFF. The DNA read from the CDR3 is TGTGCCAGCAGTCTCCCGACAGGAGGGGCT. The chain is built from TRBV19 and TRBJ2-1, with D possibly being TRBD1 (6 bases). From the germline J gene comes the end of the CDR3, since the read stops 4 residues before it. Per the germline V gene, CDR1 is FNHDT and CDR2 is SITEND (reference sequence). The CDR3 totals 14 residues.

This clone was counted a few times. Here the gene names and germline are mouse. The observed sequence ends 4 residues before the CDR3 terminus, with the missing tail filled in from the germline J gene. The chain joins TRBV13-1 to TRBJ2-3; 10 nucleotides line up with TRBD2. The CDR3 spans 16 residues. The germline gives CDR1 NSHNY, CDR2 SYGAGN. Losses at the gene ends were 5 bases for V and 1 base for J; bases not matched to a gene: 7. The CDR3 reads CASRPSGTGGAETLYF. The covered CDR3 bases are TGTGCCAGCAGACCGTCCGGGACTGGGGGTGCAGAA.